This T cell receptor (beta chain) came from a study of shared T cell receptors in the human thymus. CDR3 size: 14 residues. Germline lookup yields CDR1 LGHNT and CDR2 FRNRAP. The ends lost 1 base at V and 8 bases at J; junction bases unmatched: 4. The method was immunoSEQ multiplex PCR; TCRdb's version includes in-frame clones alone and lacks a portion of them. The sample holds hundreds of thousands of clones, approximately 90% seen once. These same records also appear under a second study, on human thymus T cells.

The sequenced material came from thymocytes. J is TRBJ2-1 and V is TRBV12-5; 8 bases match TRBD1. The clonotype comes from a boy younger than two with a congenital heart defect. The CDR3 reads CASGLEDRAHEQFF. DNA for the CDR3: TGTGCTAGTGGTTTGGAGGACAGGGCTCATGAGCAGTTCTTC.